One and the same sample provided the 20 T cell receptor beta chains below, sequenced in a study of metastatic and nonmetastatic thyroid tumors. MiXCR reprocessed the PCR reads for TCRdb. This table has over 20,000 clones, approximately 28% appearing once. Patients underwent thyroid surgery, and none had received any treatment before it. Sequenced: tumor tissue. The receptor set was obtained from a male donor with papillary thyroid cancer or a benign thyroid nodule (not recorded which). Some clones in this sample may be carry-over from other donors' samples.

This clone has more than one count but fewer than ten. V gene TRBV12-3 or TRBV12-4 combines with J gene TRBJ2-7, with D hard to call. V was cut by 6 bases and J by 3 bases, with 18 bases left in between. The CDR3 runs 15 residues. CDR3 sequence: CASSLYSAWRYEQYF. The CDR3 DNA reads TGTGCCAGCAGCTTGTACTCGGCCTGGCGCTACGAGCAGTACTTC.

This chain joins TRBV28 and TRBJ1-5; TRBD1 aligns across 7 bases. The CDR3 loop spans 17 amino acids. The germline V gene encodes CDR1 MDHEN and CDR2 SYDVKM. Trimming took 3 bases from V and 4 from J; bases not matched to a gene: 12. CDR3 nucleotides: TGTGCCAGCAGTTTGGATCTCGGGACAGACCCAAATCAGCCCCAGCATTTT. Encoded protein: CASSLDLGTDPNQPQHF.

The V and J genes are TRBV4-2 and TRBJ1-2; 11 bases are shared with TRBD1. After removal of 1 base from V and 6 bases from J, the junction contained 7 bases not matched to a gene. Germline V lookup: CDR1 LGHNA, CDR2 YNFKEQ. This CDR3 comprises 16 residues. Here the CDR3 reads CASSQVEPGQGDGYTF. DNA for the CDR3: TGTGCCAGCAGCCAAGTGGAGCCGGGACAGGGGGATGGCTACACCTTC.

This rearrangement joins TRBV9 to TRBJ2-7; the D is unclear. The germline CDR1 and CDR2 sequences are SGDLS and YYNGEE. This CDR3 comprises 15 residues. Trimming left V 0 bases short and J 2 bases short, with 12 bases between. The CDR3 DNA reads TGTGCCAGCAGCGTAGGTGGGCAGGTAACCTACGAGCAGTACTTC. It codes for CASSVGGQVTYEQYF.

The chain couples TRBV6-1 to TRBJ1-1, with unresolved D. Germline V gene sequence: CDR1 MNHNS, CDR2 SASEGT. This CDR3 contains 15 residues. Trimming took 1 base from V and 1 from J, leaving 10 bases between them. The CDR3 DNA reads as TGTGCCAGCAGTGAAGGCCCGTCGCGGAACACTGAAGCTTTCTTT. Translated, it gives CASSEGPSRNTEAFF.

This clone has only a few counts. The chain combines TRBV5-5 with TRBJ2-1; D is perhaps TRBD2 (6 bases). The CDR3 runs to 14 residues. V lost 0 bases, J lost 10 bases, and 14 bases lay in between. Germline CDR1 reads SGHKS; CDR2 reads YYEKEE (reference sequence). CDR3 sequence reads: CASSLDPGRDEQFF. The CDR3 DNA reads as TGTGCCAGCAGCTTGGATCCAGGGCGGGACGAGCAGTTCTTC.

This clone was found many times. The V and J genes are TRBV7-3 and TRBJ1-1, with a weak D call TRBD1 (6 bases). Trimming removed 5 bases from V and 1 base from J, with 14 bases in between. The CDR3 sequence is 15 residues long. Looked up from germline, CDR1 is SGHTA and CDR2 is FQGTGA. The CDR3 coding sequence is TGTGCCAGCAGCCCGTTTGGGGGCGGGAACACTGAAGCTTTCTTT. This encodes CASSPFGGGNTEAFF.

This clone was observed many times. This chain connects TRBV29-1 to TRBJ2-7; D possibly corresponds to TRBD1 (6 bases). The CDR3 has 12 amino acids. V lost 1 base, J lost 4 bases, and 8 bases lay in between. The germline CDR1 and CDR2 sequences are SQVTM and ANQGSEA. The CDR3 DNA is TGCAGCGTTGAAGTAGGGGGATACGAGCAGTACTTC. This codes for CSVEVGGYEQYF.

The rearrangement links TRBV20-1 to TRBJ2-1; 8 bases are shared with TRBD2. V was pared by 3 bases and J by 0 bases, with 7 bases of the junction left unmatched. There are 16 residues in the CDR3. From germline, CDR1 is DFQATT and CDR2 SNEGSKA (reference sequence). Written as DNA, the CDR3 is TGCAGTGCTAGCGGAATGAGCGGGAGCTCCTACAATGAGCAGTTCTTC. Translating gives CSASGMSGSSYNEQFF.

The CDR3 DNA reads as TGTGCCATCAGTGAGGTGGCAAGAAGCACAGATACGCAGTATTTT. This translates into CAISEVARSTDTQYF. The chain combines TRBV10-3 with TRBJ2-3; D call uncertain. CDR3 size: 15 residues. V lost 2 bases to trimming and J lost 0 bases, with 9 bases between them. Germline V lookup: CDR1 ENHRY, CDR2 SYGVKD.

V and J are TRBV2 and TRBJ1-3; 9 nucleotides line up with TRBD1. V was pared by 5 bases and J by 5 bases, with 7 bases of the junction left unmatched. The CDR3 extends over 15 amino acids. CDR1 and CDR2 (germline): SNHLY, FYNNEI. In nucleotides, the CDR3 is TGTGCCAGCAGTCGGGACAGGGAGAAACGAAACACCATATATTTT. Translated: CASSRDREKRNTIYF.

The sample holds many counts of this clone. A read error may be the cause here, since a much bigger clone is one base away. The V gene is TRBV30, the J gene TRBJ1-1; D is undetermined. The germline gives CDR1 GTSNPN, CDR2 SVGIG (reference sequence). The CDR3 is 13 amino acids. The CDR3 spells CAWSVREHTKAFF. CDR3 nucleotides: TGTGCCTGGAGTGTAAGGGAACACACTAAAGCTTTCTTT.

This clone was picked up many times. This chain joins TRBV7-6 and TRBJ2-5; 7 nucleotides align to TRBD2. Germline CDR1 and CDR2: SGHVS and FNYEAQ. V lost 7 bases, J lost 5 bases, and 10 bases stayed unmatched. The CDR3 has 14 residues. CDR3 amino acids: CASTNSVGGETQYF. In DNA form, the CDR3 reads TGTGCCAGCACCAACTCGGTCGGGGGGGAGACCCAGTACTTC.

The chain uses TRBV5-1 and TRBJ1-2, with 7 bases fitting TRBD1. CDR3 length: 16 amino acids. Germline values: CDR1 SGHRS, CDR2 YFSETQ. Trimming removed 0 bases from V and 2 bases from J; junction bases left unmatched: 7. The CDR3, as DNA: TGCGCCAGCAGCTTGGGACAGGGAGTTGCGAACTATGGCTACACCTTC. This encodes CASSLGQGVANYGYTF. The full variable domain, in which reference TRBV5-1 and TRBJ1-2 provide the parts outside the CDR3, is KAGVTQTPRYLIKTRGQQVTLSCSPISGHRSVSWYQQTPGQGLQFLFEYFSETQRNKGNFPGRFSGRQFSNSRSEMNVSTLELGDSALYLCASSLGQGVANYGYTFGSGTRLTVV.

In its sample, this clone ranks as medium-sized. The V gene is TRBV15, the J gene TRBJ1-1; D is unclear. CDR1 LNHNV and CDR2 YYDKDF come from the germline V gene (reference sequence). V was pared by 0 bases and J by 5 bases, with 16 bases between. This CDR3 contains 16 residues. CDR3 nucleotides: TGTGCCACCAGCAGAGAGGGAGGAGCCTTAAATACTGAAGCTTTCTTT. The encoded protein is CATSREGGALNTEAFF.

DNA for the CDR3: TGTGCCAGCAGCCCGATGGCAGGCTACGAGCAGTACTTC. Its translation is CASSPMAGYEQYF. V usage is TRBV11-3 and J usage is TRBJ2-7; D not certain. V lost 5 bases to trimming and J lost 3 bases, with 11 bases between them. The CDR3 is 13 residues long. Germline V gene lookup returns CDR1 SGHNT and CDR2 YENEEA.

This clone was observed a few times. The chain has TRBV15 and TRBJ2-2, with a tentative D call TRBD2 (5 bases). Germline lookup yields CDR1 LNHNV and CDR2 YYDKDF (reference sequence). V shed 3 bases and J shed 6 bases, with 23 bases lying between them. The CDR3 has 18 residues. The CDR3 DNA sequence: TGTGCCACCAGCAGGGCGATGGGGAGTACGCTATGGGCCGGGGAGCTGTTTTTT. Protein: CATSRAMGSTLWAGELFF.

This clone has only a few counts. The chain carries TRBV19 and TRBJ2-1; no definite D call. V lost 5 bases, J lost 1 base, and 12 bases lay in between. CDR1 and CDR2 (germline): LNHDA, SQIVND (reference sequence). The CDR3 consists of 15 residues. CDR3 sequence (DNA): TGTGCCAGTAGTCATCATGAGACATCCTACAATGAGCAGTTCTTC. Amino acid sequence: CASSHHETSYNEQFF.

The V gene is TRBV7-2, the J gene TRBJ1-2; the D gene is possibly TRBD1 (6 bases). The CDR3 runs to 14 residues. Per germline, CDR1 SGHTA and CDR2 FQGNSA. V was cut by 6 bases and J by 1 base, with 12 bases left in between. The CDR3 region has the DNA TGTGCCAGCAGATCAACAGGGATTAACTATGGCTACACCTTC. It yields the protein CASRSTGINYGYTF.

The V call is TRBV20-1, the J call TRBJ1-5; tentative D call: TRBD1 (5 bases). Germline CDR1 DFQATT, CDR2 SNEGSKA (reference sequence). V was trimmed by 5 bases and J by 5 bases, leaving 16 bases between them. The CDR3 totals 14 residues. CDR3 region: CSAASGRLDQPQHF. CDR3 in DNA: TGCAGTGCTGCATCGGGACGGCTTGATCAGCCCCAGCATTTT.